Each of the 28 T cell receptor beta chains below was sequenced from the same sample in a study of early T cells in non-severe SARS-CoV-2 infection. TCRdb processed the 5' RACE reads anew with MiXCR; each CDR3 protein has one entry. The sample consists of some 66,000 distinct CDR3 sequences, about 13% of them appearing once. The sequenced sample was whole blood. The receptor set was obtained from an adult who was a healthcare worker with PCR-confirmed SARS-CoV-2 infection or an uninfected control (not recorded which).

The sample holds many counts of this clonotype. The rearrangement joins TRBV6-4 to TRBJ2-6; 8 nucleotides line up with TRBD2. Germline CDR1 and CDR2: MRHNA and SNTAGT. CDR3 length: 19 amino acids. V shed 0 bases, J shed 1 base, and the junction held 8 bases outside the gene matches. The CDR3 DNA follows: TGTGCCAGCAGTGACTCCCCGGGGGGGCCAATTTCTGGGGCCAACGTCCTGACTTTC. Translated, it gives CASSDSPGGPISGANVLTF.

Many counts were recorded for this clonotype. The chain has TRBV4-1 and TRBJ1-6, with 9 positions matching TRBD1. CDR1 and CDR2 (germline): MGHRA, YSYEKL. CDR3 length: 15 residues. After removal of 0 bases from V and 9 bases from J, the junction contained 3 bases not matched to a gene. The CDR3 DNA is TGCGCCAGCAGCCAAGATACGACAGGGGGTTCACCCCTCCACTTT. Amino acid sequence: CASSQDTTGGSPLHF.

This clonotype came up many times. This chain uses TRBV2 with TRBJ1-5; no firm D call. CDR1 is SNHLY and CDR2 is FYNNEI in the germline V gene. V was trimmed by 2 bases and J by 0 bases, leaving 5 bases between them. This CDR3 contains 14 residues. CDR3 sequence (DNA): TGTGCCAGCAGTGAAAGTGTTAGCAATCAGCCCCAGCATTTT. Its translation is CASSESVSNQPQHF.

This clonotype appeared many times. V gene TRBV30 combines with J gene TRBJ1-6; D is ambiguous. V was shortened by 3 bases and J by 7 bases, with 22 bases between the two germline ends. This CDR3 has 17 residues. Germline assignment: CDR1 GTSNPN and CDR2 SVGIG (reference sequence). CDR3 sequence reads: CAWRIIGRTLRNSPLHF. The CDR3 nucleotides are TGTGCCTGGAGAATAATTGGTCGGACTTTGAGGAATTCACCCCTCCACTTT.

This clonotype was counted many times. The CDR3 here is CASSPRIGYNEQFF. CDR3 nucleotides: TGTGCCAGCAGTCCACGCATAGGCTACAATGAGCAGTTCTTC. V usage is TRBV12-3 or TRBV12-4 and J usage is TRBJ2-1; no firm D call. The CDR3 is 14 residues long. Trimming removed 5 bases from V and 3 bases from J, with 11 bases in between.

This clonotype was seen repeatedly, ten times or more. This rearrangement joins TRBV27 to TRBJ2-5, with a tentative D call TRBD1 (6 bases). This CDR3 region has 15 residues. Trimming cost V 6 bases and J 3 bases, with 17 bases left between them. From germline, CDR1 is MNHEY and CDR2 SMNVEV (reference sequence). CDR3 loop: CASRRSYREEETQYF. Here the CDR3 DNA reads TGTGCCAGCAGACGATCGTACAGGGAAGAAGAGACCCAGTACTTC.

This clonotype was seen only a few times. The rearrangement links TRBV5-5 to TRBJ2-3; D ambiguous. Looked up from germline, CDR1 is SGHKS and CDR2 is YYEKEE (reference sequence). V lost 4 bases and J lost 5, with 11 bases in between. CDR3 length: 13 amino acids. CDR3 residues: CASSPSLGDTQYF. Here the CDR3 DNA reads TGTGCCAGCAGCCCGTCCCTGGGAGATACGCAGTATTTT.

The chain is built from TRBV7-2 and TRBJ2-1; D possibly corresponds to TRBD1 (5 bases). Germline CDR1 reads SGHTA; CDR2 reads FQGNSA. The CDR3 is 16 residues long. With 2 bases removed from V and 0 bases from J, the gap between germline ends came to 11 bases. CDR3 region: CASSLQGLSSYNEQFF. CDR3 coding DNA: TGTGCCAGCAGCTTACAGGGCCTGAGCTCCTACAATGAGCAGTTCTTC.

The chain joins TRBV14 to TRBJ1-4; D is unresolved. There are 14 residues in the CDR3. Trimming stripped 4 bases from V and 3 bases from J, with 9 bases between. CDR1 is SGHDN and CDR2 is FVKESK in the germline V gene. In DNA, the CDR3 is TGTGCCAGCAGCCTACGGTCCGCTAATGAAAAACTGTTTTTT. This sequence encodes CASSLRSANEKLFF.

In this sample, this clonotype turned up many times. The rearrangement uses TRBV7-9 and TRBJ2-1; 10 bases align to TRBD1. V dropped 5 bases and J dropped 4; count of bases not matched to a gene: 8. Germline V gene sequence: CDR1 SEHNR, CDR2 FQNEAQ (reference sequence). CDR3 length equals 16 residues. The chain's CDR3 is CASSPPGQGPYNEQFF. DNA for the CDR3: TGTGCCAGCAGCCCGCCGGGACAGGGGCCTTACAATGAGCAGTTCTTC.

This clonotype has at least ten counts. This chain joins TRBV18 and TRBJ2-5; 8 bases map to TRBD2. The CDR3 runs to 15 residues. V lost 5 bases to trimming and J lost 2 bases; unmatched junction nucleotides: 7. Germline assignment: CDR1 KGHSH and CDR2 LQKENI. CDR3 residues: CASSTLLAVQETQYF. The CDR3 DNA is TGTGCCAGCTCAACTCTACTAGCGGTGCAAGAGACCCAGTACTTC.

This clonotype occurred a few times. The gene calls are TRBV7-2 and TRBJ2-1; D possibly corresponds to TRBD2 (6 bases). Per germline, CDR1 SGHTA and CDR2 FQGNSA. The CDR3 is 15 residues long. V was clipped by 4 bases and J by 3 bases, with 13 bases between them. CDR3 in DNA: TGTGCCAGCAGCTCGCGGGGAGGTAGCTACAATGAGCAGTTCTTC. Amino acids: CASSSRGGSYNEQFF. The whole variable domain, remainder taken from reference TRBV7-2 and TRBJ2-1, is GAGVSQSPSNKVTEKGKDVELRCDPISGHTALYWYRQSLGQGLEFLIYFQGNSAPDKSGLPSDRFSAERTGGSVSTLTIQRTQQEDSAVYLCASSSRGGSYNEQFFGPGTRLTVL.

The chain is built from TRBV7-6 and TRBJ2-7; D is possibly TRBD2 (6 bases). This CDR3 is built from 15 residues. V lost 1 base, J lost 0 bases, and 10 bases lay in between. Germline CDR1 reads SGHVS; CDR2 reads FNYEAQ. The CDR3 DNA reads as TGTGCCAGCAGCTTAGAGCGGGTGAGCTCCTACGAGCAGTACTTC. Its translation is CASSLERVSSYEQYF.

This clonotype was seen at least ten times. The rearrangement joins TRBV7-8 to TRBJ2-1, with 8 bases identical to TRBD2. Germline CDR1 reads SGHVS; CDR2 reads FQNEAQ. This CDR3 has 16 residues. J lost 4 bases, V lost 6 bases, and 11 bases had no gene match. CDR3 in DNA: TGTGCCAGCAGGCAATCGGGGGGGCCTATGTACAATGAGCAGTTCTTC. Translating it yields CASRQSGGPMYNEQFF.

The V and J genes are TRBV6-2 or TRBV6-3 and TRBJ2-7; D gene uncertain. This CDR3 has 14 residues. Germline V gives CDR1 MNHEY, CDR2 SVGEGT. Trimming removed 6 bases from V and 0 bases from J, with 12 bases in between. DNA for the CDR3: TGTGCCAGCAGGATAGCCATTACCTCCTACGAGCAGTACTTC. Its translation: CASRIAITSYEQYF.

The V and J genes are TRBV15 and TRBJ2-7, with D tentatively TRBD1 or TRBD2 (5 bases each). Trimming shortened V by 7 bases and J by 4 bases, and 14 bases separated the two germline ends. This CDR3 spans 13 amino acids. The germline V gene has CDR1 LNHNV and CDR2 YYDKDF (reference sequence). The CDR3, as DNA: TGTGCCACCACCTGGGACCTGGGGTACGAGCAGTACTTC. It translates to CATTWDLGYEQYF.

The chain couples TRBV11-2 to TRBJ1-1; D not certain. CDR1 SGHAT and CDR2 FQNNGV come from the germline V gene. Trimming cost V 4 bases and J 1 base, with 13 bases left between them. The CDR3 runs to 15 residues. CDR3 amino acids: CASSSDLAGNTEAFF. In DNA, the CDR3 is TGTGCCAGCAGCTCGGACTTGGCCGGGAACACTGAAGCTTTCTTT.

This clonotype was counted many times. The chain joins TRBV11-1 to TRBJ2-3; D tentatively reads TRBD1 or TRBD2 (6 bases each). Germline CDR1 SGHAT, CDR2 FQDESV (reference sequence). Trimming left V 2 bases short and J 3 bases short, with 15 bases between. The CDR3 sequence is 16 residues long. The CDR3 coding sequence is TGTGCCAGCAGCTTACCGTGGGGGGCGCGGACAGATACGCAGTATTTT. This translates into CASSLPWGARTDTQYF.

This clonotype has ten or more counts. The chain is built from TRBV15 and TRBJ1-2; D unclear. The CDR3 spans 13 residues. Trimming removed 4 bases from V and 8 bases from J, with 14 bases in between. The germline gives CDR1 LNHNV, CDR2 YYDKDF (reference sequence). The DNA of the CDR3 is TGTGCCACCAGCACCCCTGGTCCGTTAGGCTACACCTTC. Encoded protein: CATSTPGPLGYTF.

This clonotype was observed a handful of times. This chain links TRBV19 with TRBJ2-3, with TRBD2 matching 8 bases. The CDR3 sequence is 16 residues long. The germline V gene has CDR1 LNHDA and CDR2 SQIVND (reference sequence). J was trimmed by 0 bases and V by 3 bases; bases with no gene match: 5. The CDR3 sequence: CASSIRSSGSTDTQYF. Written as DNA, the CDR3 is TGTGCCAGTAGTATTCGGTCTAGCGGGAGCACAGATACGCAGTATTTT.

This clonotype showed up many times. The rearrangement uses TRBV27 and TRBJ2-7; TRBD2 agrees at 8 bases. This CDR3 has 15 amino acids. V was clipped by 5 bases and J by 4 bases; unmatched bases: 10. The germline CDR1 and CDR2 sequences are MNHEY and SMNVEV (reference sequence). CDR3: CASSPVGGRLYEQYF. The DNA of the CDR3 is TGTGCCAGCAGTCCCGTGGGCGGGAGGTTATACGAGCAGTACTTC.

The table lists this clonotype with many counts. The rearrangement links TRBV30 to TRBJ2-7, with D unclear. The V gene lost 0 bases and the J gene lost 7 bases, with 13 bases spanning the gap. The CDR3 extends over 13 amino acids. Germline CDR1 and CDR2: GTSNPN and SVGIG (reference sequence). As DNA, the CDR3 is TGTGCCTGGAGTGTAATGAAGGTGGGGGAGCAGTACTTC. Amino acids: CAWSVMKVGEQYF.

This clonotype was seen more than once but under ten times. The CDR3 loop is CASSPRDRQETQYF. In DNA form, the CDR3 reads TGTGCCAGCAGTCCCCGGGACAGACAAGAGACCCAGTACTTC. The chain uses TRBV27 and TRBJ2-5, with 7 bases aligning to TRBD1. The CDR3 length is 14 residues. V shed 5 bases, J shed 2 bases, and the junction held 5 bases outside the gene matches. From germline, CDR1 is MNHEY and CDR2 SMNVEV (reference sequence).

The CDR3 DNA follows: TGTGCCAGCAGCCAAGATGCCCTTGGAAGCAATGAGCAGTTCTTC. It is translated as CASSQDALGSNEQFF. This sequence joins TRBV4-2 and TRBJ2-1, with D hard to call. The CDR3 spans 15 residues. The V end lost 0 bases, the J end lost 6 bases, and 12 bases lay between the germline ends. Germline V gives CDR1 LGHNA, CDR2 YNFKEQ.

This clonotype has more than one count but fewer than ten. The rearrangement uses TRBV9 and TRBJ2-7; D gene uncertain. The CDR3 is 14 amino acids. Trimming shortened V by 1 base and J by 6 bases, and 14 bases separated the two germline ends. Germline assignment: CDR1 SGDLS and CDR2 YYNGEE. Written as DNA, the CDR3 is TGTGCCAGCAGCGTATCCCCGTCTGGATCCGAGCAGTACTTC. Its translation: CASSVSPSGSEQYF. Full variable domain (missing parts from reference TRBV9 and TRBJ2-7): DSGVTQTPKHLITATGQRVTLRCSPRSGDLSVYWYQQSLDQGLQFLIQYYNGEERAKGNILERFSAQQFPDLHSELNLSSLELGDSALYFCASSVSPSGSEQYFGPGTRLTVT.

Turning to this clonotype: This clone may be a read error of a much larger clone one base away. The chain carries TRBV6-2 or TRBV6-3 and TRBJ1-1; TRBD1 agrees at 8 bases. Germline loops: CDR1 MNHEY, CDR2 SVGEGT. This CDR3 spans 14 amino acids. The CDR3 region has the DNA TGTACCAGCAGTCGGACAGGGCTGAACACTGAAGCTTTCTTT. Translated: CTSSRTGLNTEAFF.

At least ten counts were recorded for this clonotype. This chain connects TRBV7-3 to TRBJ2-5, with D possibly matching TRBD2 (6 bases). This CDR3 has 17 residues. CDR1 is SGHTA and CDR2 is FQGTGA in the germline V gene. The V gene lost 3 bases and the J gene lost 2 bases, with 19 bases spanning the gap. The CDR3: CASSFTYNPGLQETQYF. The DNA of the CDR3 is TGTGCCAGCAGCTTCACCTACAACCCGGGACTGCAAGAGACCCAGTACTTC.

This clonotype was found many times. The V and J genes are TRBV30 and TRBJ1-1; D call uncertain. Germline lookup yields CDR1 GTSNPN and CDR2 SVGIG (reference sequence). The CDR3 length is 14 residues. V was trimmed by 1 base and J by 6 bases, leaving 15 bases between them. DNA for the CDR3: TGTGCCTGGAGTGCATACCTCCGACTCTCTGAAGCTTTCTTT. It translates to CAWSAYLRLSEAFF.